This T cell receptor (beta chain) was recorded in a study of T cells after yellow fever vaccination. This clonotype was observed a few times. One entry per CDR3 protein results from TCRdb running MiXCR on the 5' RACE reads. The sample consists of some 400,000 distinct CDR3 sequences, around 19% of them appearing once. V shed 5 bases, J shed 4 bases, and the junction held 6 bases outside the gene matches. CDR1 DFQATT and CDR2 SNEGSKA come from the germline V gene (reference sequence). CDR3 length: 14 residues. The clonotype was recovered from a man aged 18-30 years who received the YFV17D yellow fever vaccine. Sequenced here: PBMCs, sampled before the yellow fever booster vaccination. V usage is TRBV20-1 and J usage is TRBJ2-2; 8 bases agree with TRBD1. Here the CDR3 DNA reads TGCAGTGCTGTCAGGACAGGGCCCACCGGGGAGCTGTTTTTT. It yields the protein CSAVRTGPTGELFF.